This section outlines one T cell receptor (beta chain) sequence together with its context. Its antigen remains unknown. The junction shows a germline mismatch at one end, possibly a read error. TCRdb used MiXCR to reprocess the reads, holding one entry per CDR3 protein. The sample consists of roughly 640,000 distinct CDR3 sequences, approximately 24% of them appearing once. This entry is derived from a study of T cell repertoires in cytomegalovirus infection. On the study more broadly: Through public TCR beta signatures, both CMV infection and matching HLA type were indicated.

Study observations and caveats: HLA-C-restricted CMV clonotypes gave the most frequent clonotype in two of eight donors. Identification of carriers of CMV plus the relevant HLA was performed using cumulative public TCR beta family frequency.

The TCR originated in a human donor in good health (CMV status not recorded). Some clones in this sample may be carry-over from other donors' samples. The sample was CD8+ T cells from PBMCs.

The CDR3 DNA sequence: TGTGCCAGCAGCCGCCCCGGGACAGGGAGGACTGAAGCTTTCTTT. It is translated as CASSRPGTGRTEAFF. The chain combines TRBV4-1 with TRBJ1-1; TRBD1 matches at 9 bases. Per germline, CDR1 MGHRA and CDR2 YSYEKL. CDR3 length equals 15 residues.